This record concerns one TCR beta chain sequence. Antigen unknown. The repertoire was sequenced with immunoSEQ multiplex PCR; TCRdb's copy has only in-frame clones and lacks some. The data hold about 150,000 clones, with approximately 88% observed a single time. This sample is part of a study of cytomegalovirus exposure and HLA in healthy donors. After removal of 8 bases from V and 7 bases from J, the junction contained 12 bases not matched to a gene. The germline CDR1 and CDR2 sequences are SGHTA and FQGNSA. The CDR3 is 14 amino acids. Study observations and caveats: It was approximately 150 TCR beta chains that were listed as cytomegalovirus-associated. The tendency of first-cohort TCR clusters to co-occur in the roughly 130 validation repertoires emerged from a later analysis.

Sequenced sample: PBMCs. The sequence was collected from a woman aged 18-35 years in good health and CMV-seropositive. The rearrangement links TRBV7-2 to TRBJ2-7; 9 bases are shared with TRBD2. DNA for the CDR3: TGTGCCAGCGCGACTGTAGCGGGAGCGGCTGAGCAGTACTTC. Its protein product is CASATVAGAAEQYF.